The entry below gives a single TCR beta chain sequence along with its context. This record comes from a study of blood T cell repertoires in COVID-19. Study in general: The United States, Italy and Spain provided the acute and convalescent COVID-19 samples.

The CDR3 runs to 15 residues. V lost 4 bases and J lost 7, with 17 bases in between. Germline CDR1 and CDR2: SGHKS and YYEKEE (reference sequence). Original analysis: Amplification of reference gene primers was used by the study to estimate nucleated cell counts. Sequencing used immunoSEQ multiplex PCR; TCRdb keeps in-frame clones, though not all of them. V and J calls and clone size come straight from that table; D and trimming were deduced from the DNA. The sample lists about 210,000 clones; about 83% were seen once. Sequenced: peripheral blood. V is TRBV5-5 and J is TRBJ1-4, with D perhaps matching TRBD1 (6 bases). This clonotype originated in a woman in her forties or fifties with active or convalescent COVID-19. The CDR3 DNA is TGTGCCAGCAGCACCGACAGGCTCAGGAGTGAAAAACTGTTTTTT. This gives the protein CASSTDRLRSEKLFF. Supplemented by reference TRBV5-5 and TRBJ1-4, the full variable domain reads DAGVTQSPTHLIKTRGQQVTLRCSPISGHKSVSWYQQVLGQGPQFIFQYYEKEERGRGNFPDRFSARQFPNYSSELNVNALLLGDSALYLCASSTDRLRSEKLFFGSGTQLSVL.